This T cell receptor (beta chain) was observed in a study of blood T cell repertoires in COVID-19. The overall study: The United States, Italy and Spain supplied acute and convalescent COVID-19 samples. T cells, B-cell-depleted T cells, or PBMCs provided the cDNA or gDNA that served as material.

Deletions cut 5 bases from V and 3 bases from J, with 13 bases between. The CDR3 sequence is 15 residues long. Germline values: CDR1 SGHAT, CDR2 FQNNGV. The authors' processing: Counts of nucleated cells, estimated from reference gene primer amplification, were obtained. Sequencing used immunoSEQ multiplex PCR; TCRdb keeps in-frame clones, though not all of them. D and trimming come from the DNA, and the V and J calls and clone size come from that table. Of roughly 170,000 clones listed, 70% to 85% are singletons. Input material: peripheral blood. This sequence originates from a man aged 60-69 years who had recovered from COVID-19. J is TRBJ2-2 and V is TRBV11-2; TRBD1 is a possible D gene (6 bases). This chain's CDR3 is CASSPEWGHTGELFF. CDR3 bases: TGTGCCAGCAGCCCCGAGTGGGGGCACACCGGGGAGCTGTTTTTT.